Included here is one T cell receptor beta chain sequence, with context. The data originate from a study of blood T cell repertoires in COVID-19. At the level of the study: Sites in the United States, Italy and Spain provided acute and convalescent COVID-19 samples. PBMCs, B-cell-depleted T cells, or T cells provided the cDNA or gDNA that made up the material.

The CDR3 runs 15 residues. Germline values: CDR1 MNHEY, CDR2 SMNVEV (reference sequence). The V gene lost 0 bases and the J gene lost 1 base, with 8 bases spanning the gap. In the original analysis: Quantification of nucleated cells was approximated via reference gene primer amplification. Method: immunoSEQ multiplex PCR; TCRdb's copy keeps in-frame clones and lacks some. For V, J and clone size, that table is used; D and trimming come from the DNA. The sample lists 70,000 or so clones; more than 80% were seen once. The rearrangement uses TRBV27 and TRBJ2-3; no clear D gene. The source of this sequence is an elderly woman with active or convalescent COVID-19. What was sequenced was peripheral blood. The CDR3 region is CASSLSVAGTDTQYF. The DNA for the CDR3 is TGTGCCAGCAGTTTATCTGTGGCGGGCACAGATACGCAGTATTTT.